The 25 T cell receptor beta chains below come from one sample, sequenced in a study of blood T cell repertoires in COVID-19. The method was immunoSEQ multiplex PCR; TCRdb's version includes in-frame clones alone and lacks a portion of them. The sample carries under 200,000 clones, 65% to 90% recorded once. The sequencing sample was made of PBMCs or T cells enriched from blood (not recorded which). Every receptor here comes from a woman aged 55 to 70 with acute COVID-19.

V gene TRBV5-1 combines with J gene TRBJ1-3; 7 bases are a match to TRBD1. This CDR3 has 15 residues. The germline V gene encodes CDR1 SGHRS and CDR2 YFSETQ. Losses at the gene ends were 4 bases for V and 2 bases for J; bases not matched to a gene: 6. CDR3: CASSTTGMAGNTIYF. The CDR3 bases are TGCGCCAGCAGCACGACAGGGATGGCTGGAAACACCATATATTTT. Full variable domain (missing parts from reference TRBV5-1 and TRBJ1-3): KAGVTQTPRYLIKTRGQQVTLSCSPISGHRSVSWYQQTPGQGLQFLFEYFSETQRNKGNFPGRFSGRQFSNSRSEMNVSTLELGDSALYLCASSTTGMAGNTIYFGEGSWLTVV.

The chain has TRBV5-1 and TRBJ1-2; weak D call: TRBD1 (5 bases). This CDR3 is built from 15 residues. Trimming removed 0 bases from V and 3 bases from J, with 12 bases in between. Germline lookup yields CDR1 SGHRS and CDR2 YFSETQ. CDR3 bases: TGCGCCAGCAGCTTGGCCGCGGGGCGCGACTATGGCTACACCTTC. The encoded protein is CASSLAAGRDYGYTF.

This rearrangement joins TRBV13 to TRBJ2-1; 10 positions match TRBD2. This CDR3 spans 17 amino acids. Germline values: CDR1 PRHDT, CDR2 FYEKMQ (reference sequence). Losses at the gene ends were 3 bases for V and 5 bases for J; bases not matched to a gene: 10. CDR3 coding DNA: TGTGCCAGCAGCTTCAGGGGGTCTAGCGGGGGCCACAATGAGCAGTTCTTC. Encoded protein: CASSFRGSSGGHNEQFF.

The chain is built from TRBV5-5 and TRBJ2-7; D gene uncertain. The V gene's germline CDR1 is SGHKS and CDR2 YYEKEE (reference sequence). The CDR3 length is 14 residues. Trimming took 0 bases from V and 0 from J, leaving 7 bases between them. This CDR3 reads CASSLGQASYEQYF. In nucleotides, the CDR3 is TGTGCCAGCAGCTTGGGGCAGGCCTCCTACGAGCAGTACTTC.

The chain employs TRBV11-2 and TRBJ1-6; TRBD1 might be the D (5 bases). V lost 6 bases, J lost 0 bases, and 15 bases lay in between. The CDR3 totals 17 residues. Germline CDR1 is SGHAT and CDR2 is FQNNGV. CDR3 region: CASRPTRRGSYNSPLHF. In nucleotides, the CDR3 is TGTGCCAGCAGGCCAACGAGGAGGGGCTCCTATAATTCACCCCTCCACTTT.

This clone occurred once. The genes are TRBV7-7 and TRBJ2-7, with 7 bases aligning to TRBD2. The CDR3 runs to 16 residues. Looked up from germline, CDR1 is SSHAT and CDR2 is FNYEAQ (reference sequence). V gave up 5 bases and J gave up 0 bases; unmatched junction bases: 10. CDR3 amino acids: CASSPSLAGASYEQYF. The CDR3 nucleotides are TGTGCCAGCAGCCCTAGTCTGGCGGGAGCCTCCTACGAGCAGTACTTC.

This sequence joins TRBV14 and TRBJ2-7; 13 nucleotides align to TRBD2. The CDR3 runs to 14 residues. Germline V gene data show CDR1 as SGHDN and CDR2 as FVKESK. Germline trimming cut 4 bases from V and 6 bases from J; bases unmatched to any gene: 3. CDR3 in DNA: TGTGCCAGCAGCCCACTAGCGGGAGGGCTCGAGCAGTACTTC. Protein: CASSPLAGGLEQYF. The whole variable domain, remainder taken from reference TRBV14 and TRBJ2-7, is EAGVTQFPSHSVIEKGQTVTLRCDPISGHDNLYWYRRVMGKEIKFLLHFVKESKQDESGMPNNRFLAERTGGTYSTLKVQPAELEDSGVYFCASSPLAGGLEQYFGPGTRLTVT.

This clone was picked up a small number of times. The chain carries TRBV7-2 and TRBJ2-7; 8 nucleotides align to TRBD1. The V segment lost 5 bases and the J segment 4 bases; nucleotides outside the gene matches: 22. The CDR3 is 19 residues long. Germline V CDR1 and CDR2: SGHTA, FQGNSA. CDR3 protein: CASSPTGQGMVPMRYEQYV. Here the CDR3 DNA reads TGTGCCAGCAGCCCCACAGGACAGGGTATGGTCCCAATGAGGTACGAGCAGTACGTC.

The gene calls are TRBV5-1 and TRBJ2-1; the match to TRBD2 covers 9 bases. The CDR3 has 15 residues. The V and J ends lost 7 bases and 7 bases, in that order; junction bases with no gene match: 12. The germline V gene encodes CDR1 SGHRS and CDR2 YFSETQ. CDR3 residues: CASGQGGLAKNEQFF. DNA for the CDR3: TGCGCCAGCGGGCAGGGCGGACTAGCGAAAAATGAGCAGTTCTTC.

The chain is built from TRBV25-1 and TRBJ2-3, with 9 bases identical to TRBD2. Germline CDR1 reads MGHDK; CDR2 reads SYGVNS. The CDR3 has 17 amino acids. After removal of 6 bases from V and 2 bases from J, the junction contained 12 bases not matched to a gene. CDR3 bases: TGTGCCAGCAGGGCTCTTGGAGCGGGGGGCCCCACAGATACGCAGTATTTT. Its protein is CASRALGAGGPTDTQYF.

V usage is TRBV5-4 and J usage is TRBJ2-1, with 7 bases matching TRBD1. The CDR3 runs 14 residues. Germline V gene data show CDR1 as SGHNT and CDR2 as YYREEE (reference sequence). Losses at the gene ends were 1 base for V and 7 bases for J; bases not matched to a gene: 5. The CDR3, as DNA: TGTGCCAGCAGCTTGCTTGGGACAGTAAATGAGCAGTTCTTC. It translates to CASSLLGTVNEQFF.

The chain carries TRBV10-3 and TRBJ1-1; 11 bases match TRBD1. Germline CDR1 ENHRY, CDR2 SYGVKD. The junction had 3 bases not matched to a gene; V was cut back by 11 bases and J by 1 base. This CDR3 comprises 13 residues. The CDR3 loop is CAAGTGGNTEAFF. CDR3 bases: TGTGCCGCCGGGACAGGGGGGAACACTGAAGCTTTCTTT.

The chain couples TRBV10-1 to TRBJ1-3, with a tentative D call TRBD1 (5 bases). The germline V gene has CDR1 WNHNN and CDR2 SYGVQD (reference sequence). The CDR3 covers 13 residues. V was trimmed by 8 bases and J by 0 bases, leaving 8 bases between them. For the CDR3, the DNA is TGCGCCAGCTCAGGGCTCTCTGGAAACACCATATATTTT. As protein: CASSGLSGNTIYF.

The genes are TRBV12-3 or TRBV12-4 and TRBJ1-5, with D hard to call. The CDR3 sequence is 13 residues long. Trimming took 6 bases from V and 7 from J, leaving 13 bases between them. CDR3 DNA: TGTGCCAGCAGCACTAATCAAGGACAGCCCCAGCATTTT. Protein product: CASSTNQGQPQHF.

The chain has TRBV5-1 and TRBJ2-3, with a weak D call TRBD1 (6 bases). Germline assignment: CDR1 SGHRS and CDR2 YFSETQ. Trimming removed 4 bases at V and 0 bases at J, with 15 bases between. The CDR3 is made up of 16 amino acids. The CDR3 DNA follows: TGCGCCAGCAGCCCGCGGACAGCATCTAGCACAGATACGCAGTATTTT. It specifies CASSPRTASSTDTQYF.

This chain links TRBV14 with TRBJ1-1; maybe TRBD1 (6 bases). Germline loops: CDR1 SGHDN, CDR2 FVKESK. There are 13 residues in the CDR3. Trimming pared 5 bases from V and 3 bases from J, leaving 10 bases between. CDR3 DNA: TGTGCCAGCAGCGTTCACAGGGACACTGAAGCTTTCTTT. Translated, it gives CASSVHRDTEAFF.

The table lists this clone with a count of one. The CDR3 loop reads CASSLTGGEPQHF. The CDR3 DNA reads as TGTGCCAGCAGCTTGACAGGGGGCGAGCCCCAGCATTTT. This chain links TRBV7-9 with TRBJ1-5, with TRBD1 matching 10 bases. Germline trimming cut 3 bases from V and 8 bases from J; bases unmatched to any gene: 1. In germline, CDR1 is SEHNR, CDR2 FQNEAQ (reference sequence). The CDR3 length is 13 residues.

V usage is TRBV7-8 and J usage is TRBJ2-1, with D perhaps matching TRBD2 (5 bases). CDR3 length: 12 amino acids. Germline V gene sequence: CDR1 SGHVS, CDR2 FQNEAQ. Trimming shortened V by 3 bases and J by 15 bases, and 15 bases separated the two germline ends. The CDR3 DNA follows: TGTGCCAGCAGCTTGGATGTGGGAGATCGGTTCTTC. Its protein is CASSLDVGDRFF. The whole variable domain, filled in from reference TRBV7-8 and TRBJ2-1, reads GAGVSQSPRYKVAKRGQDVALRCDPISGHVSLFWYQQALGQGPEFLTYFQNEAQLDKSGLPSDRFFAERPEGSVSTLKIQRTQQEDSAVYLCASSLDVGDRFFGPGTRLTVL.

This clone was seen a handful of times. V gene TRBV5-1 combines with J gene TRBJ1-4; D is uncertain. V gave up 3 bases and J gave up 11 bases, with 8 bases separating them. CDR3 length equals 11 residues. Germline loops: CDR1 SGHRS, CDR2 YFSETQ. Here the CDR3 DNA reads TGCGCCAGCAGCTCACGGAGTAAACTGTTTTTT. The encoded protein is CASSSRSKLFF.

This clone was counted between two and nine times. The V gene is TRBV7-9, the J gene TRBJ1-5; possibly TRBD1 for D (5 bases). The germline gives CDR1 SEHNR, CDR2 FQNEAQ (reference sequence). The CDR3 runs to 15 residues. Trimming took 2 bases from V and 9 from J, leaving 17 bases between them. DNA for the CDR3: TGTGCCAGCAGCTTATGGGCCGGCGGGGGGACGCCCCAGCATTTT. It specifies CASSLWAGGGTPQHF. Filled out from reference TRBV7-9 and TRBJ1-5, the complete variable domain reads DTGVSQNPRHKITKRGQNVTFRCDPISEHNRLYWYRQTLGQGPEFLTYFQNEAQLEKSRLLSDRFSAERPKGSFSTLEIQRTEQGDSAMYLCASSLWAGGGTPQHFGDGTRLSIL.

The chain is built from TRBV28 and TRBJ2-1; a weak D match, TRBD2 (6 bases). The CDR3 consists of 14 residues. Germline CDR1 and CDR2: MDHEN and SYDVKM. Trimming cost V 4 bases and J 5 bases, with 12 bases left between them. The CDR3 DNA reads TGTGCCAGCAGTTCGCCGGGACTGGACAATGAGCAGTTCTTC. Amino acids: CASSSPGLDNEQFF.

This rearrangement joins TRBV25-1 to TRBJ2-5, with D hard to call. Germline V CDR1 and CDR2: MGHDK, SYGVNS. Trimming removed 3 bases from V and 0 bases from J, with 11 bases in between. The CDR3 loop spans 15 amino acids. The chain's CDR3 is CASSDNREYQETQYF. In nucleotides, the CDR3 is TGTGCCAGCAGTGATAACAGAGAATACCAAGAGACCCAGTACTTC.

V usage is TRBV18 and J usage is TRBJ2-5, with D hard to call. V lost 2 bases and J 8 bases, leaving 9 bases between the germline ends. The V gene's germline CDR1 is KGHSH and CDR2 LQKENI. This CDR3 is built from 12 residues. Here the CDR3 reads CASSPEVETQYF. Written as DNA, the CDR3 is TGTGCCAGCTCACCAGAGGTCGAAACCCAGTACTTC.

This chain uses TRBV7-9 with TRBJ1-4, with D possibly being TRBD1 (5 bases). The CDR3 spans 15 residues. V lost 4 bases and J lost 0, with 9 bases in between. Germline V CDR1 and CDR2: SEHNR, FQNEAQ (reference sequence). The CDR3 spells CASSSLTATNEKLFF. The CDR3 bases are TGTGCCAGCAGCTCATTGACAGCAACTAATGAAAAACTGTTTTTT.

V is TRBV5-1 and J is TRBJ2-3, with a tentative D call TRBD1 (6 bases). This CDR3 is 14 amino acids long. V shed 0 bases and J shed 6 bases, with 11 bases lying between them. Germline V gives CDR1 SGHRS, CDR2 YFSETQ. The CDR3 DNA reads TGCGCCAGCAGCTTGGGGGGGCAAAGGGATACGCAGTATTTT. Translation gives CASSLGGQRDTQYF.